One sample yielded the 29 T cell receptor beta chains listed below, sequenced in a study of control samples from healthy donors and cancer patients (dated by TCRdb to the early 2020s). Receptor libraries were prepared by the immunoSEQ multiplex PCR assay. Drawn from immuneACCESS, this table holds only the in-frame rearrangements with V and J called that TCRdb kept. Clones are partly lost; checked studies trace under half to an unresolved V gene and leave the rest unexplained. Counted in this sample were 160,000 or so clones; about 94% of them appeared once. The top ten clonotypes cover 13% to 15% of the sample. The sequencing sample was made of PBMCs. These receptors all come from a man in his fifties or sixties with colorectal cancer.

The gene calls are TRBV4-1 and TRBJ2-2; D could derive from TRBD1 or TRBD2 (5 bases each). Germline values: CDR1 MGHRA, CDR2 YSYEKL. V shed 3 bases and J shed 0 bases, with 5 bases lying between them. This CDR3 has 14 amino acids. Written as DNA, the CDR3 is TGCGCCAGCAGCCAGGGGGCGAACACCGGGGAGCTGTTTTTT. It translates to CASSQGANTGELFF.

The J gene is TRBJ1-2, the V gene TRBV19, with D unresolved. V gave up 1 base and J gave up 2 bases, with 8 bases separating them. The CDR3 is made up of 14 amino acids. Germline CDR1 and CDR2: LNHDA and SQIVND (reference sequence). The CDR3 nucleotides read TGTGCCAGTAGTATAGGGACGGTGAACTATGGCTACACCTTC. Protein sequence: CASSIGTVNYGYTF.

The chain joins TRBV12-3 or TRBV12-4 to TRBJ1-1; no clear D. V shed 5 bases and J shed 4 bases, with 11 bases lying between them. This CDR3 is built from 13 residues. For the CDR3, the DNA is TGTGCCAGCAGTCGTTGGGTGACCACTGAAGCTTTCTTT. As protein: CASSRWVTTEAFF.

The sample holds one count of this clone. Distinct nucleotide sequences in the sample also encode this CDR3. This sequence joins TRBV5-1 and TRBJ1-3; D is unclear. The germline CDR1 and CDR2 sequences are SGHRS and YFSETQ. V lost 0 bases and J lost 4, with 2 bases in between. CDR3 length: 12 amino acids. In nucleotides, the CDR3 is TGCGCCAGCAGCTTGGACGGAAACACCATATATTTT. Amino acids: CASSLDGNTIYF.

The J gene is TRBJ1-4, the V gene TRBV10-3; weak D call: TRBD1 (5 bases). The CDR3 runs 14 residues. Germline lookup yields CDR1 ENHRY and CDR2 SYGVKD. Trimming shortened V by 3 bases and J by 8 bases, and 13 bases separated the two germline ends. The CDR3 loop is CAISEGAGGEKLFF. The CDR3 nucleotides read TGTGCCATCAGTGAAGGGGCAGGAGGGGAAAAACTGTTTTTT.

V and J are TRBV4-1 and TRBJ1-1; D is ambiguous. V was trimmed by 3 bases and J by 1 base, leaving 9 bases between them. Germline V gene lookup returns CDR1 MGHRA and CDR2 YSYEKL. CDR3 length: 14 residues. The CDR3 nucleotides are TGCGCCAGCAGCCAGCCACTTTGGAACACTGAAGCTTTCTTT. Translating gives CASSQPLWNTEAFF.

The chain joins TRBV6-6 to TRBJ1-5; TRBD1 might be the D (6 bases). Germline V lookup: CDR1 MNHNY, CDR2 SVGAGI (reference sequence). The CDR3 consists of 13 residues. With 5 bases removed from V and 3 bases from J, the gap between germline ends came to 8 bases. The CDR3 here is CASSRTDNQPQHF. The CDR3, as DNA: TGTGCCAGCAGTCGGACAGACAATCAGCCCCAGCATTTT.

The chain employs TRBV7-2 and TRBJ2-7, with TRBD1 matching over 11 bases. The V segment lost 1 base and the J segment 7 bases; nucleotides outside the gene matches: 9. This CDR3 region has 16 residues. The germline gives CDR1 SGHTA, CDR2 FQGNSA. CDR3 sequence (DNA): TGTGCCAGCAGCTTAGGACCCGCCGGGACAGGGGGGGAGCAGTACTTC. Its protein product is CASSLGPAGTGGEQYF.

V usage is TRBV19 and J usage is TRBJ1-6, with 7 nucleotides matching TRBD1. Germline-derived CDR1 and CDR2 are LNHDA and SQIVND (reference sequence). V lost 4 bases and J lost 4; bases outside the gene matches: 1. The CDR3 is made up of 14 amino acids. The CDR3 sequence: CASSTDRYNSPLHF. In nucleotides, the CDR3 is TGTGCCAGTAGTACGGACAGGTATAATTCACCCCTCCACTTT.

The chain uses TRBV6-5 and TRBJ2-2, with D possibly matching TRBD1 (6 bases). The CDR3 loop spans 15 amino acids. Trimming shortened V by 7 bases and J by 5 bases, and 17 bases separated the two germline ends. Germline-derived CDR1 and CDR2 are MNHEY and SVGAGI. In DNA form, the CDR3 reads TGTGCCAGCACCGCCTCACAGGGATTGACCGGGGAGCTGTTTTTT. Amino acid sequence: CASTASQGLTGELFF.

This clone was detected a few times. This chain links TRBV18 with TRBJ1-3; 8 nucleotides line up with TRBD1. V shed 5 bases and J 0 bases; nucleotides not matched to a gene: 9. This CDR3 has 17 amino acids. CDR1 and CDR2 (germline): KGHSH, LQKENI. The CDR3 nucleotides are TGTGCCAGCTCATCCGGGACAGGACGGGTCTCTGGAAACACCATATATTTT. Encoded protein: CASSSGTGRVSGNTIYF.

The chain has TRBV6-2 or TRBV6-3 and TRBJ1-5, with TRBD1 as a possible D gene (5 bases). The CDR3 is 16 residues long. The V gene lost 0 bases and the J gene lost 0 bases, with 9 bases spanning the gap. Per the germline V gene, CDR1 is MNHEY and CDR2 is SVGEGT. The CDR3 nucleotides read TGTGCCAGCAGTTACTCTTTTGACAGTAGCAATCAGCCCCAGCATTTT. Amino acid sequence: CASSYSFDSSNQPQHF.

This chain links TRBV5-5 with TRBJ1-4; D is undetermined. Per the germline V gene, CDR1 is SGHKS and CDR2 is YYEKEE (reference sequence). The germline V and J ends were trimmed by 4 bases and 3 bases, with 13 bases remaining between them. This CDR3 has 15 residues. The CDR3 loop is CASSRTGAANEKLFF. The CDR3 nucleotides are TGTGCCAGCAGCCGCACGGGAGCGGCTAATGAAAAACTGTTTTTT.

The chain links TRBV30 to TRBJ1-5, with D possibly being TRBD1 (5 bases). CDR1 is GTSNPN, CDR2 SVGIG, per germline (reference sequence). V was cut by 0 bases and J by 6 bases, with 9 bases left in between. There are 13 residues in the CDR3. CDR3 in amino acids: CAWSVRGTQPQHF. Here the CDR3 DNA reads TGTGCCTGGAGTGTAAGAGGGACTCAGCCCCAGCATTTT.

The chain uses TRBV5-5 and TRBJ1-1, with 7 bases identical to TRBD1. This CDR3 has 14 amino acids. V was pared by 3 bases and J by 6 bases, with 8 bases of the junction left unmatched. Germline V gene sequence: CDR1 SGHKS, CDR2 YYEKEE (reference sequence). DNA of the CDR3: TGTGCCAGCAGCTGGGGACAGTCGGGCGCTGAAGCTTTCTTT. This gives the protein CASSWGQSGAEAFF.

The V gene is TRBV6-4, the J gene TRBJ2-7; 8 bases are a match to TRBD1. Germline CDR1 reads MRHNA; CDR2 reads SNTAGT. Losses at the gene ends were 2 bases for V and 9 bases for J; bases not matched to a gene: 12. The CDR3 is 15 residues long. The CDR3 bases are TGTGCCAGCAGTGACCGCCGGTACAGGGGGTCTGTGCAGTACTTC. Translated, it gives CASSDRRYRGSVQYF.

This clone showed up just once. The chain employs TRBV9 and TRBJ1-6, with D possibly TRBD1 on 6 matching bases. CDR3 length equals 15 residues. Germline CDR1 and CDR2: SGDLS and YYNGEE. Trimming cost V 4 bases and J 7 bases, with 15 bases left between them. The chain's CDR3 is CASSSLGTPNSPLHF. DNA for the CDR3: TGTGCCAGCAGCTCCCTAGGGACACCGAATTCACCCCTCCACTTT. The full variable domain, with the rest looked up from reference TRBV9 and TRBJ1-6, is DSGVTQTPKHLITATGQRVTLRCSPRSGDLSVYWYQQSLDQGLQFLIQYYNGEERAKGNILERFSAQQFPDLHSELNLSSLELGDSALYFCASSSLGTPNSPLHFGNGTRLTVT.

Concerning this clone: This sample includes further DNA sequences coding for the same CDR3. The rearrangement uses TRBV7-9 and TRBJ1-2; D not certain. This CDR3 contains 13 residues. Per germline, CDR1 SEHNR and CDR2 FQNEAQ (reference sequence). Trimming took off 1 base at V and 0 bases at J, with 3 bases between the two ends. CDR3 sequence reads: CASSLDTNYGYTF. The DNA for the CDR3 is TGTGCCAGCAGCTTAGACACTAACTATGGCTACACCTTC.

Comment on this clone: This specimen includes other DNA sequences encoding the same CDR3. J is TRBJ1-2 and V is TRBV5-1; D is undetermined. The CDR3 loop spans 15 amino acids. Germline-derived CDR1 and CDR2 are SGHRS and YFSETQ. The germline V and J ends were trimmed by 2 bases and 0 bases, with 11 bases remaining between them. DNA for the CDR3: TGCGCCAGCAGCTTAGGCCGAGGAGCTAACTATGGCTACACCTTC. This gives the protein CASSLGRGANYGYTF.

The chain uses TRBV7-9 and TRBJ2-7; 12 bases align to TRBD1. CDR1 and CDR2 (germline): SEHNR, FQNEAQ (reference sequence). V was clipped by 3 bases and J by 0 bases; unmatched bases: 3. The CDR3 has 16 residues. The CDR3 DNA follows: TGTGCCAGCAGCTTGGGGACAGGGGGCTACTCCTACGAGCAGTACTTC. This translates into CASSLGTGGYSYEQYF.

The chain joins TRBV5-1 to TRBJ2-2; 7 bases line up with TRBD1. Trimming took 1 base from V and 7 from J; bases not matched to a gene: 10. The CDR3 totals 16 residues. Germline CDR1 SGHRS, CDR2 YFSETQ. The CDR3: CASSLFRQGDSGELFF. The CDR3 DNA reads as TGCGCCAGCAGCTTGTTCCGACAGGGTGACAGCGGGGAGCTGTTTTTT.

V and J are TRBV30 and TRBJ1-5; 7 bases are a match to TRBD1. This CDR3 is built from 13 residues. V was pared by 5 bases and J by 9 bases, with 10 bases of the junction left unmatched. The germline gives CDR1 GTSNPN, CDR2 SVGIG (reference sequence). CDR3 in amino acids: CAWDTGASGPQHF. CDR3 nucleotides: TGTGCCTGGGACACAGGGGCCAGCGGGCCCCAGCATTTT.

The chain is built from TRBV5-1 and TRBJ2-2; D is ambiguous. This CDR3 is 13 amino acids long. Trimming stripped 2 bases from V and 6 bases from J, with 8 bases between. Germline V gene sequence: CDR1 SGHRS, CDR2 YFSETQ. In nucleotides, the CDR3 is TGCGCCAGCAGCTTCCGGGTCGCCGGGGAGCTGTTTTTT. Translation gives CASSFRVAGELFF.

V and J are TRBV19 and TRBJ2-1; D is undetermined. Per the germline V gene, CDR1 is LNHDA and CDR2 is SQIVND (reference sequence). This CDR3 contains 13 residues. Trimming shortened V by 5 bases and J by 9 bases, and 14 bases separated the two germline ends. Here the CDR3 reads CASSGKPLSEQFF. The CDR3 DNA follows: TGTGCCAGTAGTGGAAAACCCTTAAGTGAGCAGTTCTTC.

The chain is built from TRBV5-6 and TRBJ2-7; a possible D gene is TRBD1 (5 bases). The CDR3 length is 14 residues. Trimming removed 0 bases at V and 2 bases at J, with 9 bases between. In germline, CDR1 is SGHDT, CDR2 YYEEEE. As DNA, the CDR3 is TGTGCCAGCAGCTTGGCCGGCAGGGCCTACGAGCAGTACTTC. Translated, it gives CASSLAGRAYEQYF. The full variable domain, with the rest looked up from reference TRBV5-6 and TRBJ2-7, is DAGVTQSPTHLIKTRGQQVTLRCSPKSGHDTVSWYQQALGQGPQFIFQYYEEEERQRGNFPDRFSGHQFPNYSSELNVNALLLGDSALYLCASSLAGRAYEQYFGPGTRLTVT.

The chain combines TRBV6-5 with TRBJ1-4, with D perhaps TRBD1 (6 bases). CDR1 is MNHEY and CDR2 is SVGAGI in the germline V gene. This CDR3 contains 14 residues. The V and J ends lost 7 bases and 8 bases respectively, with 17 bases between them. Here the CDR3 DNA reads TGTGCCAGCACCGAAGGGGGGGGCTGGGAAAAACTGTTTTTT. Protein sequence: CASTEGGGWEKLFF.

The sample holds one count of this clone. The rearrangement links TRBV27 to TRBJ1-6, with 8 nucleotides matching TRBD1. CDR3 length equals 15 residues. With 6 bases clipped from V and 3 bases from J, the junction kept 4 bases outside the gene matches. CDR1 and CDR2 (germline): MNHEY, SMNVEV (reference sequence). The CDR3: CASSDRGIYNSPLHF. The CDR3 DNA reads TGTGCCAGCAGCGACAGGGGTATCTATAATTCACCCCTCCACTTT.

The chain employs TRBV5-6 and TRBJ1-1, with a weak D call TRBD1 (5 bases). With 2 bases removed from V and 11 bases from J, the gap between germline ends came to 16 bases. The CDR3 covers 13 residues. Germline assignment: CDR1 SGHDT and CDR2 YYEEEE. This chain's CDR3 is CASSFLGDVGAFF. In DNA, the CDR3 is TGTGCCAGCAGCTTTCTTGGGGACGTGGGTGCTTTCTTT.

This rearrangement joins TRBV24-1 to TRBJ2-2; no clear D. This CDR3 has 13 amino acids. Germline loops: CDR1 KGHDR, CDR2 SFDVKD. Trimming took off 8 bases at V and 4 bases at J, with 10 bases between the two ends. CDR3 DNA sequence: TGTGCCACCATGGGGTGGGCCACCGGGGAGCTGTTTTTT. It yields the protein CATMGWATGELFF.